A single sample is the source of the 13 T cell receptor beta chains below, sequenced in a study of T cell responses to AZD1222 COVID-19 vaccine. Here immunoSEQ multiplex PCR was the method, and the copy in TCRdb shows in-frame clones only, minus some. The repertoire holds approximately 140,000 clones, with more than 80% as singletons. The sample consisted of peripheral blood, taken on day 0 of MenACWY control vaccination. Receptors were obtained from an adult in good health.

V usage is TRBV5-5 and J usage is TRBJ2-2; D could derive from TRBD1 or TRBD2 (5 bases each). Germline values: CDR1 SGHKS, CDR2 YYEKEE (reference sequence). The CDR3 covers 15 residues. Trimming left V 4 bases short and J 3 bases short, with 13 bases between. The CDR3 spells CASSRDGADTGELFF. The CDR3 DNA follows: TGTGCCAGCAGCCGGGACGGGGCTGACACCGGGGAGCTGTTTTTT. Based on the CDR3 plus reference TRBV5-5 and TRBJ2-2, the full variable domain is DAGVTQSPTHLIKTRGQQVTLRCSPISGHKSVSWYQQVLGQGPQFIFQYYEKEERGRGNFPDRFSARQFPNYSSELNVNALLLGDSALYLCASSRDGADTGELFFGEGSRLTVL.

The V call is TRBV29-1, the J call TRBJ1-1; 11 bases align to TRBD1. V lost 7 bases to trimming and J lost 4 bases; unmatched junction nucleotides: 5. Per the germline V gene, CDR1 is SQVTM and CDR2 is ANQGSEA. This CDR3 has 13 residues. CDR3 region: CSGGGTGGTEAFF. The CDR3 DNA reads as TGCAGCGGGGGCGGGACAGGGGGCACTGAAGCTTTCTTT.

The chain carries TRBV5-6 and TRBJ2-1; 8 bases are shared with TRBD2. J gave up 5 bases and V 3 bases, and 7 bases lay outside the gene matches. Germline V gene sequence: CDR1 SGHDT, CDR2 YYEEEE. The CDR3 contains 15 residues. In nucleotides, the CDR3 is TGTGCCAGCAGCTCCTGGGGACTAGTGGACAATGAGCAGTTCTTC. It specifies CASSSWGLVDNEQFF.

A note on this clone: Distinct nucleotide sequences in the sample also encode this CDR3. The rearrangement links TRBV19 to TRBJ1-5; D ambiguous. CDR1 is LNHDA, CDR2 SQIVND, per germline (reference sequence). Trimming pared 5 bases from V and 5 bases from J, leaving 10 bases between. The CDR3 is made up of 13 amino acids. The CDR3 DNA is TGTGCCAGTAGTCTCCGGGGTGATCAGCCCCAGCATTTT. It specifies CASSLRGDQPQHF. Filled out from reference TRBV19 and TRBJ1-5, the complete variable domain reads DGGITQSPKYLFRKEGQNVTLSCEQNLNHDAMYWYRQDPGQGLRLIYYSQIVNDFQKGDIAEGYSVSREKKESFPLTVTSAQKNPTAFYLCASSLRGDQPQHFGDGTRLSIL.

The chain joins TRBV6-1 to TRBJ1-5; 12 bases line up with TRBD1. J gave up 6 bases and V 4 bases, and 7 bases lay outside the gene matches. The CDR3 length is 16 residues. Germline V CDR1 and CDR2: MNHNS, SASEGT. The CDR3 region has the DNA TGTGCCAGCAGTGGCCCGGGACAGGGGGCTCTTCAGCCCCAGCATTTT. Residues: CASSGPGQGALQPQHF.

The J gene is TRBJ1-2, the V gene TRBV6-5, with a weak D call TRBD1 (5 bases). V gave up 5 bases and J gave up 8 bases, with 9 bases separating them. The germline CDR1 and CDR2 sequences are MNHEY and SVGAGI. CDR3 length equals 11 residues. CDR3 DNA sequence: TGTGCCAGCAGTCAGGGAAGGGGCTACACCTTC. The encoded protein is CASSQGRGYTF.

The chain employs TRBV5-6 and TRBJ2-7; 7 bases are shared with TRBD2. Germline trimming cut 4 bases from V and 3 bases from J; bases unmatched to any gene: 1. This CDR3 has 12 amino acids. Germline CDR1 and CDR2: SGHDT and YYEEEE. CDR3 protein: CASSGGGYEQYF. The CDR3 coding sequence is TGTGCCAGCAGCGGCGGGGGCTACGAGCAGTACTTC.

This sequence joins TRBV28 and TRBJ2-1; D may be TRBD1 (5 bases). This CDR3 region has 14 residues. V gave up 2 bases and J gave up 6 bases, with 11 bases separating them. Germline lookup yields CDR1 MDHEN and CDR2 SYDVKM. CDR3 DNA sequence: TGTGCCAGCAGTTTAACGGCAGGGCGCAATGAGCAGTTCTTC. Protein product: CASSLTAGRNEQFF.

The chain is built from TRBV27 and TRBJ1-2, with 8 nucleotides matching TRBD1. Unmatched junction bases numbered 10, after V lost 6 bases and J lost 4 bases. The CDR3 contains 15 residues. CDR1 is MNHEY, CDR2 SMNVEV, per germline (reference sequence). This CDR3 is CASRRQTGDAYGYTF. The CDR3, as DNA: TGTGCCAGCAGGCGCCAGACAGGGGATGCCTATGGCTACACCTTC.

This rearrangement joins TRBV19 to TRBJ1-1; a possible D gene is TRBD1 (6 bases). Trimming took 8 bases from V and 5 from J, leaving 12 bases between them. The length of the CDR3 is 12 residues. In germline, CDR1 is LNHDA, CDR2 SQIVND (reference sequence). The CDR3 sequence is CASSAGVTEAFF. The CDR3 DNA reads TGTGCCAGTTCCGCAGGGGTTACTGAAGCTTTCTTT. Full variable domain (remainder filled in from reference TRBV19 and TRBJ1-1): DGGITQSPKYLFRKEGQNVTLSCEQNLNHDAMYWYRQDPGQGLRLIYYSQIVNDFQKGDIAEGYSVSREKKESFPLTVTSAQKNPTAFYLCASSAGVTEAFFGQGTRLTVV.

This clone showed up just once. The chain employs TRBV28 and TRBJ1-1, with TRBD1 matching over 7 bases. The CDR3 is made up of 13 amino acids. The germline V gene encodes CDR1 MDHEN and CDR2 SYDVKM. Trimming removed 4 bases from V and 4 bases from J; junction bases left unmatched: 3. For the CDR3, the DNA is TGTGCCAGCAGTTCACAGGGGCGCACTGAAGCTTTCTTT. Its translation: CASSSQGRTEAFF.

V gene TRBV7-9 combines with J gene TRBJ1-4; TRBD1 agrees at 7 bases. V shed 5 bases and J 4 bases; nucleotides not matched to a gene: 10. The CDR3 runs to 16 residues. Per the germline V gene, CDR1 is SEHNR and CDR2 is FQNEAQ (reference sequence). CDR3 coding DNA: TGTGCCAGCAGCCCAGGAGGGACAGAAGTTAATGAAAAACTGTTTTTT. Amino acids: CASSPGGTEVNEKLFF.

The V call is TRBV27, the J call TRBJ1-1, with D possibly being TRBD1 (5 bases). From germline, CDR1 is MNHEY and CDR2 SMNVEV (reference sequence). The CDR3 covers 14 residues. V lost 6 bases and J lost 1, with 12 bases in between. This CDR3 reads CASSYAGRNTEAFF. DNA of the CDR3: TGTGCCAGCAGCTACGCAGGGAGGAACACTGAAGCTTTCTTT.